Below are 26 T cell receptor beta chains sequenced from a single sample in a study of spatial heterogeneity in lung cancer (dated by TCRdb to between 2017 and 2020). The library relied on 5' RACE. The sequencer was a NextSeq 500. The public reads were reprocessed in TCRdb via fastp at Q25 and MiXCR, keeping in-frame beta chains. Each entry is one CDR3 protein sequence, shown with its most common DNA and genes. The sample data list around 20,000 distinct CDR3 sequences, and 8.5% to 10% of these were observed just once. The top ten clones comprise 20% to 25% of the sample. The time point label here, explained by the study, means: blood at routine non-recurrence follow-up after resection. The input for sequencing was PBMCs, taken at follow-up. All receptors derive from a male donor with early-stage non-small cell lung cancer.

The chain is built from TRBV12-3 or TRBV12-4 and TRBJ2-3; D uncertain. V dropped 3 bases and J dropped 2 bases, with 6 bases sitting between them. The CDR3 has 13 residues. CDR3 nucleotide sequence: TGTGCCAGCAGTTTTCCCGACACAGATACGCAGTATTTT. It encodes CASSFPDTDTQYF.

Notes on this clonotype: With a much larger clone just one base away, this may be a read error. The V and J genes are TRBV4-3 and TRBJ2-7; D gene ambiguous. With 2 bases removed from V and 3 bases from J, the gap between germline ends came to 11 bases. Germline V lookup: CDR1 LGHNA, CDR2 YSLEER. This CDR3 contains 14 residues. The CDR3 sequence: CASSQYIGYYEQYF. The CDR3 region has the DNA TGCGCCAGCAGCCAATATATTGGGTACTACGAGCAGTACTTC.

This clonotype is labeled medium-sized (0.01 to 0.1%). CDR3 DNA sequence: TGTGCCAGCAGTTTAGGGAAGCTGGAGACCCAGTACTTC. Encoded protein: CASSLGKLETQYF. The chain carries TRBV28 and TRBJ2-5; D not certain. Germline CDR1 MDHEN, CDR2 SYDVKM. V lost 2 bases to trimming and J lost 5 bases, with 9 bases between them. This CDR3 spans 13 amino acids. Full variable domain (missing parts from reference TRBV28 and TRBJ2-5): DVKVTQSSRYLVKRTGEKVFLECVQDMDHENMFWYRQDPGLGLRLIYFSYDVKMKEKGDIPEGYSVSREKKERFSLILESASTNQTSMYLCASSLGKLETQYFGPGTRLLVL.

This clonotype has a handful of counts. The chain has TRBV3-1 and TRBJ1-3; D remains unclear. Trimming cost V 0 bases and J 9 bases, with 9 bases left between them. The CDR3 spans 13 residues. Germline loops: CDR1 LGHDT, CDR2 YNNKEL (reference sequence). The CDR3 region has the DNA TGTGCCAGCAGCCAAGATTGGAAGGGCACCATATATTTT. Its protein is CASSQDWKGTIYF. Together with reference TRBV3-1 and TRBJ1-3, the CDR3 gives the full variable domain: DTAVSQTPKYLVTQMGNDKSIKCEQNLGHDTMYWYKQDSKKFLKIMFSYNNKELIINETVPNRFSPKSPDKAHLNLHINSLELGDSAVYFCASSQDWKGTIYFGEGSWLTVV.

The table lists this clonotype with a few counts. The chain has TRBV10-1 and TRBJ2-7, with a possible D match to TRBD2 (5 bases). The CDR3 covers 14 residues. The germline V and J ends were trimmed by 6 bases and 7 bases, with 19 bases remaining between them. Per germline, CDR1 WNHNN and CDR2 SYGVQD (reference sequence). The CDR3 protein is CASSDAVPGDEQYF. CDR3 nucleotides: TGCGCCAGCAGCGACGCGGTCCCCGGGGATGAGCAGTACTTC.

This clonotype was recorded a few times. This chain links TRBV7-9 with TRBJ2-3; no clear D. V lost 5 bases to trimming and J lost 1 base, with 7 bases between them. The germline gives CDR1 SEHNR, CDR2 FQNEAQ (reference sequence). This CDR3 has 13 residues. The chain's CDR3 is CASSKDGTDTQYF. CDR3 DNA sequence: TGTGCCAGCAGCAAGGACGGCACAGATACGCAGTATTTT. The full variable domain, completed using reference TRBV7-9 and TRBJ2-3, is DTGVSQNPRHKITKRGQNVTFRCDPISEHNRLYWYRQTLGQGPEFLTYFQNEAQLEKSRLLSDRFSAERPKGSFSTLEIQRTEQGDSAMYLCASSKDGTDTQYFGPGTRLTVL.

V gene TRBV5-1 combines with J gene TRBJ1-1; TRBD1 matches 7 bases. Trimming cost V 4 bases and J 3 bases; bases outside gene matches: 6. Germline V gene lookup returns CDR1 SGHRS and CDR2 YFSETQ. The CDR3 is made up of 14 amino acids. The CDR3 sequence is CASSALTGDTEAFF. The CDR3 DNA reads TGCGCCAGCAGCGCCCTTACAGGGGACACTGAAGCTTTCTTT.

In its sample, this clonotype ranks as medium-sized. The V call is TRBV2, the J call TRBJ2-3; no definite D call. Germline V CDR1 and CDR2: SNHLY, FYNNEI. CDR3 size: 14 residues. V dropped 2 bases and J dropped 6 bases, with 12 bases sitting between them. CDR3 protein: CASSESAGADTQYF. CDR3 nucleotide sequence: TGTGCCAGCAGTGAATCGGCTGGCGCCGATACGCAGTATTTT.

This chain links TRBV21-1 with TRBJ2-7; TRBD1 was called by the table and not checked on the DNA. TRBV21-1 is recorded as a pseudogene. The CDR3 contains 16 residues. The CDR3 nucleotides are TGTGCCAGCAGCTACTGGTCCGGGACTGGGGTTTACGAGCAGTACTTC. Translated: CASSYWSGTGVYEQYF.

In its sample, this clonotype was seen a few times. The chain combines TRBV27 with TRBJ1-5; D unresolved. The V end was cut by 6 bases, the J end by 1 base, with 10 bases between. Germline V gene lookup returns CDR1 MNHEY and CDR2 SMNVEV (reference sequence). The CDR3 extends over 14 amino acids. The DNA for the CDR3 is TGTGCCAGCAGCCCCTTGAGGAGCAATCAGCCCCAGCATTTT. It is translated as CASSPLRSNQPQHF.

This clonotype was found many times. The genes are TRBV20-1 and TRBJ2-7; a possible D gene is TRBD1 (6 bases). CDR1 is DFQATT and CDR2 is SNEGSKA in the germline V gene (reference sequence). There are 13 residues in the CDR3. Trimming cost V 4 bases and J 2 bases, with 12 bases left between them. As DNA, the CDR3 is TGCAGTGCTATGGGACATTTGACCTACGAGCAGTACTTC. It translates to CSAMGHLTYEQYF.

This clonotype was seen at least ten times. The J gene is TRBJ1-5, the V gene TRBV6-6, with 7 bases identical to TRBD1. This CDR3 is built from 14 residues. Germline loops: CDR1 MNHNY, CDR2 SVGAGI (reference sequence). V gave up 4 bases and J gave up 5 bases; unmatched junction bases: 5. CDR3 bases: TGTGCCAGCAGTTCGCTTACAGGGGATCAGCCCCAGCATTTT. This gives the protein CASSSLTGDQPQHF.

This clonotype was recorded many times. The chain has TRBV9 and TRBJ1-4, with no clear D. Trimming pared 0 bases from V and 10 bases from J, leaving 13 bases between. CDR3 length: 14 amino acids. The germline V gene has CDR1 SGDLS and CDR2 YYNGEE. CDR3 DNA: TGTGCCAGCAGCGTAGGCGGAGGGAACGGAAAACTGTTTTTT. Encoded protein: CASSVGGGNGKLFF.

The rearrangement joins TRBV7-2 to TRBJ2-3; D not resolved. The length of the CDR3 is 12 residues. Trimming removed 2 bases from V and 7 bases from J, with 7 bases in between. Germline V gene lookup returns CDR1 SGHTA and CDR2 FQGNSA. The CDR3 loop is CASSLNTNTQYF. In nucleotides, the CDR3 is TGTGCCAGCAGCTTAAACACTAATACGCAGTATTTT.

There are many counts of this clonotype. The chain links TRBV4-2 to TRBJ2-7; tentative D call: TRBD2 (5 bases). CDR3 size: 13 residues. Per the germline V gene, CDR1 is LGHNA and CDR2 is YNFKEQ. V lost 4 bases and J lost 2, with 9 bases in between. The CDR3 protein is CASSRGSAYEQYF. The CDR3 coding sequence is TGTGCCAGCAGCCGAGGTAGCGCCTACGAGCAGTACTTC.

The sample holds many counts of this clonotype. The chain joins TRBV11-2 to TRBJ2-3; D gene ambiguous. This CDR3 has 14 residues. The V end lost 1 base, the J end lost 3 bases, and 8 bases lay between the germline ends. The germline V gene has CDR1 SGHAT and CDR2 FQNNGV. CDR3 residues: CASSLGGWTDTQYF. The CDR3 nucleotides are TGTGCCAGCAGCTTAGGGGGATGGACAGATACGCAGTATTTT.

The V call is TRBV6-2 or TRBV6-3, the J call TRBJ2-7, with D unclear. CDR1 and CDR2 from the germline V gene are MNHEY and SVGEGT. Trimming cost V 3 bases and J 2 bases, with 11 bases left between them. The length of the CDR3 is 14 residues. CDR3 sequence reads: CASSYDLGTYEQYF. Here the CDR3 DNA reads TGTGCCAGCAGTTATGATCTGGGAACCTACGAGCAGTACTTC.

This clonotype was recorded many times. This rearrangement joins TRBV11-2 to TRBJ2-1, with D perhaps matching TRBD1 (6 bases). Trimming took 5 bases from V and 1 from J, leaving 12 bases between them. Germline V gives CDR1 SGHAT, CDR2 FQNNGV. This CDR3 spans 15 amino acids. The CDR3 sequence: CASSGHQGSYNEQFF. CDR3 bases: TGTGCCAGCAGCGGCCACCAGGGGTCCTACAATGAGCAGTTCTTC.

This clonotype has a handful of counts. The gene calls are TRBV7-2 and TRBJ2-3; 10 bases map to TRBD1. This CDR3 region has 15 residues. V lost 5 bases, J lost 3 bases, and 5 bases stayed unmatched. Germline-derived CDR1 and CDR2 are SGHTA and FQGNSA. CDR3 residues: CASSPPGQGTDTQYF. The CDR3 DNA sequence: TGTGCCAGCAGCCCACCGGGACAGGGGACAGATACGCAGTATTTT.

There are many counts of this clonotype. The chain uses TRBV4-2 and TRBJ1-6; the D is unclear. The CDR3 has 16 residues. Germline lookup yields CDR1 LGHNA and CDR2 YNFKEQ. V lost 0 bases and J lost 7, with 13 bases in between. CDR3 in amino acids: CASSQEGGPSNSPLHF. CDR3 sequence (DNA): TGTGCCAGCAGCCAAGAAGGCGGACCTTCCAATTCACCCCTCCACTTT.

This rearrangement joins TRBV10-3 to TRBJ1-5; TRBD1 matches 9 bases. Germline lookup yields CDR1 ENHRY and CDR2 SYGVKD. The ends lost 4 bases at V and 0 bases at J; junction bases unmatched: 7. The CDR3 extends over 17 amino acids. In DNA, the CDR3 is TGTGCCATCAGTGCGGGGACAGGGACGAGTAGCAATCAGCCCCAGCATTTT. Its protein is CAISAGTGTSSNQPQHF.

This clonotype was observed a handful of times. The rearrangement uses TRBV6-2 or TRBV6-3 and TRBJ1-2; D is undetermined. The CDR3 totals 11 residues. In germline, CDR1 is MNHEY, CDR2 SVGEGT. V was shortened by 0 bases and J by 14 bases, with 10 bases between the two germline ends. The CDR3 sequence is CASSYSGSWTF. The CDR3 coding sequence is TGTGCCAGCAGTTACTCGGGGTCGTGGACCTTC.

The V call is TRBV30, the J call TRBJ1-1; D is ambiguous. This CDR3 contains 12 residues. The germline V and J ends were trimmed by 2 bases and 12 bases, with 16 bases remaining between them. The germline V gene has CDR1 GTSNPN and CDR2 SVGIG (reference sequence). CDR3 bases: TGTGCCTGGAGTTCCTTTAAAAGTCTTCCTTTCTTT. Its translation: CAWSSFKSLPFF.

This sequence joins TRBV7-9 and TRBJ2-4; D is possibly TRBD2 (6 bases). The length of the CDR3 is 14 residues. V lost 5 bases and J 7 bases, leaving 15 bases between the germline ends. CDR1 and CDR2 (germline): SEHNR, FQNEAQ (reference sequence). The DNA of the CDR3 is TGTGCCAGCAGCCAGATGGCGGGGACCAACATTCAGTACTTC. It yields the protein CASSQMAGTNIQYF. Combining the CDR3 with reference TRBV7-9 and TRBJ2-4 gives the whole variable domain DTGVSQNPRHKITKRGQNVTFRCDPISEHNRLYWYRQTLGQGPEFLTYFQNEAQLEKSRLLSDRFSAERPKGSFSTLEIQRTEQGDSAMYLCASSQMAGTNIQYFGAGTRLSVL.

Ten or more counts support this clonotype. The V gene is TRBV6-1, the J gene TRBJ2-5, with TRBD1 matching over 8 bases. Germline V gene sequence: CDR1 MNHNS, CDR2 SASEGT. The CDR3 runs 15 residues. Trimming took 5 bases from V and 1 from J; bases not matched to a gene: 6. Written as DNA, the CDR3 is TGTGCCAGCAGTTCGGACAGGGTGGCCCAAGAGACCCAGTACTTC. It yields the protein CASSSDRVAQETQYF.

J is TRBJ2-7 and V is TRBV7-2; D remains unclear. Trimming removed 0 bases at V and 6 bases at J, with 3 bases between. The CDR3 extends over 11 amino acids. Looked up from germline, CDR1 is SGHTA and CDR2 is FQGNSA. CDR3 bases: TGTGCCAGCAGCTTAGCCTTCGAGCAGTACTTC. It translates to CASSLAFEQYF.